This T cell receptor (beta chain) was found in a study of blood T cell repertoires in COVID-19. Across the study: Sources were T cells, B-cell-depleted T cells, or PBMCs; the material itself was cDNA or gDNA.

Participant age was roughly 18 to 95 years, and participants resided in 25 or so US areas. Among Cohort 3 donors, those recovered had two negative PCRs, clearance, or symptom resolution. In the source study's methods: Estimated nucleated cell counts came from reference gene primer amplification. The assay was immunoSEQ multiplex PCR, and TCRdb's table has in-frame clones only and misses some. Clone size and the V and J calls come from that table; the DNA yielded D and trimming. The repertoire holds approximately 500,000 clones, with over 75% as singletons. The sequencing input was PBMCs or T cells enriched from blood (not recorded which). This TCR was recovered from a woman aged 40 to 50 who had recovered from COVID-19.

This chain's CDR3 is CASSSPPSGSDYGYTF. The CDR3 nucleotides read TGTGCCAGCAGCTCCCCGCCGTCGGGGTCAGACTATGGCTACACCTTC. The chain links TRBV7-9 to TRBJ1-2; D is unclear. Germline CDR1 is SEHNR and CDR2 is FQNEAQ (reference sequence). Trimming shortened V by 4 bases and J by 3 bases, and 18 bases separated the two germline ends. The CDR3 totals 16 residues.